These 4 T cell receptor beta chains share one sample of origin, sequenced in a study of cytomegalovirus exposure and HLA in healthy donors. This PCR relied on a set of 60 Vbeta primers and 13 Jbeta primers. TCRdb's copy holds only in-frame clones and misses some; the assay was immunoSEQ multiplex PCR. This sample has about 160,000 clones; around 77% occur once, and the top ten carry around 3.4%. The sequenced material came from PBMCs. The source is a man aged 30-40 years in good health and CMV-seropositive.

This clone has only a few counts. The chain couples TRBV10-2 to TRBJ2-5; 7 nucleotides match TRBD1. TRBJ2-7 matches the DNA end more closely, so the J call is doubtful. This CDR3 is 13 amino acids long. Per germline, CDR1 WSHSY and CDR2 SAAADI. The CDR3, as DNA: TGCGCCAGCGCTTTGGACAGGAGGAACGAGCAGTACTTC. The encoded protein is CASALDRRNEQYF.

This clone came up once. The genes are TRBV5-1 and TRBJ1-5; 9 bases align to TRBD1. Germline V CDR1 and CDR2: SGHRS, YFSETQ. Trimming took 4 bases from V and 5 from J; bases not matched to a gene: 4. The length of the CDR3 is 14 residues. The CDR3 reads CASSPGQGDQPQHF. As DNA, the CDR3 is TGCGCCAGCAGCCCGGGACAGGGTGATCAGCCCCAGCATTTT.

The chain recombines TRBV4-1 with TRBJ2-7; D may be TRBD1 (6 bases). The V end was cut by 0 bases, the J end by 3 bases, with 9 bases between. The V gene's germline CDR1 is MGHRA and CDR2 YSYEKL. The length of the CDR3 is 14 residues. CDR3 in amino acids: CASSQDWTVYEQYF. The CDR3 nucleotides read TGCGCCAGCAGCCAAGACTGGACAGTCTACGAGCAGTACTTC.

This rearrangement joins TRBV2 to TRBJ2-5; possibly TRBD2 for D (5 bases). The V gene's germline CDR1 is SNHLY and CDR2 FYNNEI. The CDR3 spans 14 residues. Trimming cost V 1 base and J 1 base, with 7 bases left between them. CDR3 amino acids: CASSEVGIQETQYF. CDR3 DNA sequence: TGTGCCAGCAGTGAAGTCGGGATCCAAGAGACCCAGTACTTC.